A single sample is the source of the 9 T cell receptor beta chains below, sequenced in a study of shared clonotypes between healthy human individuals (dated by TCRdb to the early 2020s). Libraries were built with the immunoSEQ multiplex PCR assay. Sourced from immuneACCESS, this table was stored by TCRdb with only in-frame sequences that have V and J called. A share of the clones is absent; for the studies checked, an unresolved V gene accounts for under half, and the remainder has no known explanation. In all, the sample holds about 1,800,000 clones, and about 95% of those were seen once. Less than 1.5% of the sample lies in the top ten. For the CD8 naive samples, CD45RO-negative cells were positively selected for CCR7, yielding a CD45RA+CCR7+ population from which TemRA cells were excluded. The sample was naive CD8+ T cells sorted from blood. The cell subset or site label here, explained by the study, means: CD45RA+CCR7+. These receptors originate from a man in his late teens or twenties in good health.

This chain uses TRBV10-2 with TRBJ2-7; 9 bases map to TRBD2. This CDR3 spans 16 amino acids. J lost 3 bases, V lost 3 bases, and 9 bases had no gene match. The germline gives CDR1 WSHSY, CDR2 SAAADI. The CDR3: CASSDPASGNFYEQYF. In DNA form, the CDR3 reads TGCGCCAGCAGTGACCCGGCTAGCGGGAACTTCTACGAGCAGTACTTC.

This rearrangement joins TRBV5-8 to TRBJ2-3, with 10 bases identical to TRBD2. V shed 7 bases, J shed 4 bases, and the junction held 6 bases outside the gene matches. The CDR3 consists of 14 residues. The germline CDR1 and CDR2 sequences are SGHTS and YDEGEE. Here the CDR3 reads CASGEAGGPDTQYF. CDR3 sequence (DNA): TGTGCCAGCGGGGAAGCGGGAGGGCCAGATACGCAGTATTTT.

This CDR3 is CASSSSGGNQPQHF. CDR3 in DNA: TGTGCCAGCAGCAGTTCAGGAGGCAATCAGCCCCAGCATTTT. The V and J genes are TRBV9 and TRBJ1-5; no reliable D call. CDR3 length equals 14 residues. V lost 4 bases and J lost 2, with 10 bases in between. CDR1 and CDR2 (germline): SGDLS, YYNGEE.

The rearrangement joins TRBV5-6 to TRBJ2-7; the match to TRBD1 covers 8 bases. In germline, CDR1 is SGHDT, CDR2 YYEEEE. V shed 7 bases and J 5 bases; nucleotides not matched to a gene: 8. The CDR3 covers 13 residues. In DNA form, the CDR3 reads TGTGCCAGCCAAGGCAGGGGGCTCGACGAGCAGTACTTC. Protein: CASQGRGLDEQYF.

The chain links TRBV7-9 to TRBJ2-3; D is unresolved. This CDR3 comprises 14 residues. With 4 bases removed from V and 1 base from J, the gap between germline ends came to 9 bases. Looked up from germline, CDR1 is SEHNR and CDR2 is FQNEAQ (reference sequence). The CDR3 DNA sequence: TGTGCCAGCAGCTCCTCGTGGGGCACAGATACGCAGTATTTT. This encodes CASSSSWGTDTQYF.

This rearrangement joins TRBV11-3 to TRBJ2-7; D gene unclear. The CDR3 has 13 amino acids. V was trimmed by 3 bases and J by 3 bases, leaving 9 bases between them. The germline V gene encodes CDR1 SGHNT and CDR2 YENEEA. The CDR3 sequence is CASSFGINYEQYF. CDR3 nucleotide sequence: TGTGCCAGCAGCTTCGGAATTAACTACGAGCAGTACTTC.

This sequence joins TRBV2 and TRBJ2-1; D may be TRBD1 or TRBD2 (6 bases each). The CDR3 loop spans 15 amino acids. From germline, CDR1 is SNHLY and CDR2 FYNNEI. V was shortened by 4 bases and J by 8 bases, with 18 bases between the two germline ends. The CDR3 spells CASSGVGGLVDEQFF. DNA for the CDR3: TGTGCCAGCAGTGGTGTGGGGGGCCTCGTGGATGAGCAGTTCTTC.

This clone appeared once. The chain has TRBV6-5 and TRBJ1-4; D gene ambiguous. The V end lost 10 bases, the J end lost 8 bases, and 20 bases lay between the germline ends. This CDR3 spans 14 amino acids. Germline values: CDR1 MNHEY, CDR2 SVGAGI. CDR3 amino acids: CATSLGSRREKLFF. The CDR3 region has the DNA TGTGCCACCTCTTTGGGCAGCCGAAGGGAAAAACTGTTTTTT.

This chain joins TRBV30 and TRBJ1-1; D is ambiguous. Trimming removed 2 bases from V and 1 base from J, with 8 bases in between. The CDR3 contains 13 residues. The germline V gene encodes CDR1 GTSNPN and CDR2 SVGIG (reference sequence). CDR3 sequence reads: CAWSTTGNTEAFF. In DNA form, the CDR3 reads TGTGCCTGGAGTACTACGGGGAACACTGAAGCTTTCTTT.